Listed here are 23 T cell receptor beta chains from one sample, sequenced in a study of early T cells in non-severe SARS-CoV-2 infection. TCRdb reprocessed the 5' RACE reads via MiXCR and lists one record per CDR3 protein. The sample has about 110,000 distinct CDR3 sequences, over 9.5% seen once. The sequenced sample was whole blood, obtained at baseline. The receptors derive from an adult who was a healthcare worker with PCR-confirmed SARS-CoV-2 infection or an uninfected control (not recorded which).

This clonotype was recorded many times. J is TRBJ2-7 and V is TRBV20-1; no firm D call. Germline values: CDR1 DFQATT, CDR2 SNEGSKA (reference sequence). The CDR3 totals 12 residues. V lost 1 base, J lost 5 bases, and 9 bases lay in between. The CDR3 reads CSARVYRNEQYF. The CDR3 region has the DNA TGCAGTGCTAGAGTTTACAGAAACGAGCAGTACTTC.

This clonotype was seen more than once but under ten times. J is TRBJ1-3 and V is TRBV11-2; no firm D call. CDR3 length equals 17 residues. V lost 5 bases, J lost 2 bases, and 19 bases lay in between. The germline V gene encodes CDR1 SGHAT and CDR2 FQNNGV. CDR3 amino acids: CASSLGKGPTPGNTIYF. The CDR3 DNA is TGTGCCAGCAGCCTAGGGAAGGGTCCAACCCCTGGAAACACCATATATTTT.

This chain links TRBV27 with TRBJ2-7, with D tentatively TRBD1 (6 bases). The CDR3 has 15 amino acids. Trimming removed 3 bases at V and 6 bases at J, with 18 bases between. Per the germline V gene, CDR1 is MNHEY and CDR2 is SMNVEV (reference sequence). The CDR3 coding sequence is TGTGCCAGCAGTTTTGGGACACCTTCTCGGGGCGAGCAGTACTTC. Translation gives CASSFGTPSRGEQYF.

The chain is built from TRBV19 and TRBJ2-5; weak D call: TRBD2 (6 bases). The CDR3 loop spans 15 amino acids. The germline V gene has CDR1 LNHDA and CDR2 SQIVND (reference sequence). Trimming removed 9 bases from V and 5 bases from J, with 22 bases in between. CDR3 coding DNA: TGTGCCAGCGGTCCTCAGGACGCGGGGCGGGAGACCCAGTACTTC. As protein: CASGPQDAGRETQYF.

This clonotype was seen only a few times. The V call is TRBV20-1, the J call TRBJ1-4; 10 nucleotides line up with TRBD1. The V gene's germline CDR1 is DFQATT and CDR2 SNEGSKA (reference sequence). V was pared by 3 bases and J by 8 bases, with 6 bases of the junction left unmatched. The CDR3 is 14 residues long. The CDR3 protein is CSASRGQGREKLFF. CDR3 bases: TGCAGTGCTAGTCGGGGACAGGGGCGGGAAAAACTGTTTTTT.

The sample holds a few counts of this clonotype. The chain couples TRBV20-1 to TRBJ1-6; 7 bases match TRBD1. With 1 base clipped from V and 8 bases from J, the junction kept 11 bases outside the gene matches. The CDR3 has 16 residues. Germline CDR1 reads DFQATT; CDR2 reads SNEGSKA (reference sequence). The CDR3 DNA reads TGCAGTGCTAGAGGAGGAGTGGAGGGGGCATATTCACCCCTCCACTTT. The encoded protein is CSARGGVEGAYSPLHF.

In its sample, this clonotype was seen a few times. The chain recombines TRBV5-5 with TRBJ1-6, with D maybe TRBD1 (5 bases). The CDR3 runs 15 residues. Germline V lookup: CDR1 SGHKS, CDR2 YYEKEE (reference sequence). The germline V and J ends were trimmed by 5 bases and 7 bases, with 16 bases remaining between them. CDR3 bases: TGTGCCAGCAGTCATTCCAGGGCGGAGAATTCACCCCTCCACTTT. Translating it yields CASSHSRAENSPLHF.

The rearrangement links TRBV12-3 or TRBV12-4 to TRBJ2-3; D is uncertain. Trimming stripped 0 bases from V and 6 bases from J, with 13 bases between. The CDR3 is 15 amino acids. CDR3 bases: TGTGCCAGCAGTTTAGCGCCCTATTCCTCCGATACGCAGTATTTT. Translated, it gives CASSLAPYSSDTQYF.

This clonotype has a handful of counts. CDR3 region: CASRENGGVYNEQFF. Here the CDR3 DNA reads TGTGCCAGCAGAGAAAACGGCGGGGTTTACAATGAGCAGTTCTTC. The chain recombines TRBV2 with TRBJ2-1; TRBD2 might be the D (6 bases). Germline CDR1 is SNHLY and CDR2 is FYNNEI. CDR3 length: 15 amino acids. Trimming shortened V by 6 bases and J by 4 bases, and 16 bases separated the two germline ends.

This clonotype was found many times. The chain recombines TRBV6-1 with TRBJ2-3; weak D call: TRBD1 (6 bases). The germline V gene encodes CDR1 MNHNS and CDR2 SASEGT. Deletions cut 6 bases from V and 2 bases from J, with 18 bases between. This CDR3 is built from 16 residues. The CDR3 sequence: CASSPLDRSITDTQYF. The CDR3, as DNA: TGTGCCAGCAGCCCACTGGACAGATCTATCACAGATACGCAGTATTTT.

This clonotype was observed a few times. The chain combines TRBV9 with TRBJ2-2; 8 nucleotides agree with TRBD1. The V and J ends lost 4 bases and 1 base, in that order; junction bases with no gene match: 18. The CDR3 totals 20 residues. Germline CDR1 is SGDLS and CDR2 is YYNGEE. CDR3: CASSPGSPGGRVQNTGELFF. In nucleotides, the CDR3 is TGTGCCAGCAGCCCAGGTTCCCCAGGGGGCCGGGTTCAGAACACCGGGGAGCTGTTTTTT.

This clonotype showed up just a few times. The chain couples TRBV20-1 to TRBJ2-7; 11 bases are a match to TRBD2. Trimming at V came to 4 bases and at J to 6 bases, leaving 8 bases not matched to a gene. The CDR3 loop spans 14 amino acids. In germline, CDR1 is DFQATT, CDR2 SNEGSKA (reference sequence). The CDR3 DNA reads as TGCAGTGCTACCATAACTAGCGGGGGTGCCGAGCAGTACTTC. Translation gives CSATITSGGAEQYF.

This clonotype has a handful of counts. At one end, the junction sequence differs from germline, possibly due to a read error. V usage is TRBV29-1 and J usage is TRBJ1-1; weak D call: TRBD1 (6 bases). In germline, CDR1 is SQVTM, CDR2 ANQGSEA. The CDR3 runs 14 residues. The CDR3 region has the DNA TGCAGCGTGCAGGGGATTTCGGGGAACCCTGAAGCTTTCTTT. Translating gives CSVQGISGNPEAFF.

The chain uses TRBV6-2 or TRBV6-3 and TRBJ2-7, with TRBD1 matching over 10 bases. V was clipped by 8 bases and J by 3 bases; unmatched bases: 10. The CDR3 totals 15 residues. The germline V gene encodes CDR1 MNHEY and CDR2 SVGEGT. The CDR3 reads CASGITGTGVYEQYF. The CDR3 DNA reads TGTGCCAGCGGAATCACCGGGACAGGGGTCTACGAGCAGTACTTC.

Only a few counts were recorded for this clonotype. The chain joins TRBV28 to TRBJ2-5; TRBD1 agrees at 7 bases. The CDR3 has 15 residues. The germline CDR1 and CDR2 sequences are MDHEN and SYDVKM. With 3 bases clipped from V and 3 bases from J, the junction kept 7 bases outside the gene matches. The CDR3 sequence: CASSFGTVQKETQYF. CDR3 bases: TGTGCCAGCAGTTTCGGGACAGTCCAGAAAGAGACCCAGTACTTC.

The gene calls are TRBV11-2 and TRBJ2-1, with TRBD1 matching over 7 bases. Per germline, CDR1 SGHAT and CDR2 FQNNGV. With V trimmed by 8 bases and J by 4 bases, 17 bases remained unmatched. The CDR3 extends over 17 amino acids. CDR3 amino acids: CASQPGRGQKAYNEQFF. The DNA for the CDR3 is TGTGCCAGCCAACCAGGACGGGGACAGAAAGCATACAATGAGCAGTTCTTC.

This clonotype has more than one count but fewer than ten. This rearrangement joins TRBV5-4 to TRBJ2-3; 7 bases are shared with TRBD1. From germline, CDR1 is SGHNT and CDR2 YYREEE (reference sequence). The J segment lost 2 bases and the V segment lost 3 bases, leaving 9 bases of the junction unmatched. The CDR3 length is 16 residues. The CDR3 DNA reads TGTGCCAGCAGCTCCCCAGGGACAGCCTTCACAGATACGCAGTATTTT. Protein sequence: CASSSPGTAFTDTQYF.

The chain recombines TRBV6-6 with TRBJ1-2; 8 bases map to TRBD1. The junction had 6 bases not matched to a gene; V was cut back by 6 bases and J by 3 bases. The CDR3 has 14 amino acids. Germline V lookup: CDR1 MNHNY, CDR2 SVGAGI (reference sequence). In nucleotides, the CDR3 is TGTGCCAGCAGCCCAGGGGGCGACTACTATGGCTACACCTTC. It is translated as CASSPGGDYYGYTF.

This clonotype was counted ten times or more. The genes are TRBV7-9 and TRBJ2-1, with TRBD2 identical over 14 bases. The germline V gene has CDR1 SEHNR and CDR2 FQNEAQ (reference sequence). Trimming at V came to 4 bases and at J to 7 bases, leaving 3 bases not matched to a gene. The CDR3 spans 15 residues. CDR3: CASSYWTSGGNEQFF. CDR3 nucleotides: TGTGCCAGCAGCTACTGGACTAGCGGGGGGAATGAGCAGTTCTTC.

This sequence joins TRBV18 and TRBJ1-6; 11 bases are a match to TRBD1. J gave up 5 bases and V 3 bases, and 6 bases lay outside the gene matches. This CDR3 region has 17 residues. Germline V gene lookup returns CDR1 KGHSH and CDR2 LQKENI. CDR3 amino acids: CASSPLEDRGHNSPLHF. The DNA of the CDR3 is TGTGCCAGCTCACCTCTTGAGGACAGGGGGCATAATTCACCCCTCCACTTT. Variable domain in full (rest from reference TRBV18 and TRBJ1-6): NAGVMQNPRHLVRRRGQEARLRCSPMKGHSHVYWYRQLPEEGLKFMVYLQKENIIDESGMPKERFSAEFPKEGPSILRIQQVVRGDSAAYFCASSPLEDRGHNSPLHFGNGTRLTVT.

A few counts support this clonotype. The V and J genes are TRBV2 and TRBJ1-5; D is undetermined. V was shortened by 5 bases and J by 1 base, with 12 bases between the two germline ends. The CDR3 runs to 15 residues. CDR1 and CDR2 (germline): SNHLY, FYNNEI. The CDR3 loop is CASSRSRTSNQPQHF. The CDR3 DNA reads as TGTGCCAGCAGTCGTAGCCGGACCAGCAATCAGCCCCAGCATTTT.

This clonotype was counted many times. The chain combines TRBV10-3 with TRBJ2-5; unclear D gene. CDR1 and CDR2 (germline): ENHRY, SYGVKD. Trimming cost V 6 bases and J 1 base, with 6 bases left between them. This CDR3 contains 12 residues. CDR3 sequence (DNA): TGTGCCATCAGGGGCACCCAAGAGACCCAGTACTTC. It codes for CAIRGTQETQYF.

This clonotype was found a few times. V and J are TRBV12-3 or TRBV12-4 and TRBJ1-1; D remains unclear. The V end lost 0 bases, the J end lost 10 bases, and 18 bases lay between the germline ends. This CDR3 has 15 residues. The CDR3 here is CASSLARGYGPAAFF. In nucleotides, the CDR3 is TGTGCCAGCAGTTTAGCGCGGGGATACGGACCGGCAGCTTTCTTT.